This paragraph covers one T cell receptor beta chain sequence. The specificity of this receptor is unknown. The record has no base qualities; no much larger clone is one base away. V sheds 4 bases and J sheds 2 bases, leaving 13 bases between their ends. Measured from the cysteine to the phenylalanine, the CDR3 is 15 residues long. The read is trimmed to its CDR3 DNA, 45 bases read in frame from base 1. CDR1 and CDR2 (SGHRS, YFSETQ) derive from the germline V gene. This specimen's treatment or condition label, per the study, means: roughly ten-day PBMC culture with coronavirus spike peptide pools or control peptides (ViraFEST assay). To expand antigen-specific T cells with peptide pools and then pick out the expanded clonotypes through TCR sequencing, the study relied on the ViraFEST assay. The convalescent patients' positive SARS-CoV-2 PCR tests were from March to December 2020, which was before the Alpha, Beta and Delta variants emerged in the United States. Each well held around 2 million PBMCs cultured with 9 to 10 ug/ml peptide pools in IMDM containing around 5% human AB serum and 8 to 10 IU/ml IL-2. On days 3 and 7, half of the culture medium was replaced with fresh IL-2-containing medium. CD4+ T cells were isolated after approximately eleven days of culture through negative selection using the EasySep CD4+ T cell isolation kit. Ficoll-Paque Plus gradient centrifugation was used to isolate PBMCs from whole blood, and the isolated PBMCs were then either used fresh or cryopreserved at -140C. In general, triplicate wells were set up for every culture condition.

The method behind the library was PCR. TCR sequencing of DNA from cultured CD4+ T cells used the Oncomine TCR Beta short-read assay at the Johns Hopkins FTIC core. Genomic DNA was extracted from the cultured CD4+ T cells with the QIAamp micro DNA kit. Oncomine TCR Beta libraries from cultured CD4+ T cells were pooled using unique dual indexes and sequenced on an Illumina iSeq 100. Per the original workflow: Non-productive sequences were removed, and CDR3s not starting with C, not ending with F or W, or shorter than 7 amino acids were discarded. Antigen-specific clonotypes were identified using the MANAFEST web application through comparison of peptide-stimulated wells with reference and other culture wells. To be called positive, a clone needed an FDR below 0.05, an odds ratio above 5, and a productive frequency above 0.1% in at least two of three replicate wells. Cross-reactive clonotypes were defined as significantly expanded in both SARS-CoV-2 spike wells and at least one common cold coronavirus spike condition. Levenshtein distances (stringdist) and unrooted phylogenetic trees (ape) in R version 3.6.1 were used to assess CDR3 homology. Through fastp at Q25 and MiXCR, TCRdb rebuilt clones from the public reads, retaining in-frame beta chains. Rows with a matching CDR3 protein are joined into one entry that keeps the most common DNA and genes. The V and J calls and clone size are TCRdb's, not the authors'. The sample table shows about 21,000 distinct CDR3 sequences, and under 80% are seen once. The ten largest clones take up roughly 8.8% of the sample.

The entry originates in a study of vaccination and CD4 T cells after COVID-19 (dated by TCRdb to 2021 to 2024). Some background on the complete study: SARS-CoV-2 positivity had been established in the convalescent patients by nasal swab PCR, and mild disease was recorded in several of these patients and severe disease in one. The convalescent cohort included six males and four females, with two Hispanic individuals, seven Caucasians, two Asians and one multiracial person. Participants got two doses of the Pfizer-BioNTech BNT162b2 vaccine (n=8) or two doses of the Moderna mRNA-1273 vaccine (n=2). Post-COVID blood samples were collected from convalescent patients a median of roughly 100 days after diagnosis, with a range of about 30 to 170 days. Post-vaccine blood samples were taken a median of roughly 72 days after the second vaccine dose, with a range of about 12 to 250 days. Overlapping spike peptide pools from SARS-CoV-2 and from the common cold coronaviruses HCoV-NL63, HCoV-OC43 and HCoV-229E were used as culture stimuli. In control cultures, a CEFX viral epitope pool was used as positive control, an HIV-1 Nef peptide pool was used as negative control, or no peptide was added. The spike-specific CD4+ TCR repertoire was compared before and after mRNA vaccination in over 9 COVID-19 convalescent patients and a handful of infection-naive healthy vaccine recipients.

Here is what the overall study found, with its caveats: Relatively few convalescent patients were included in the study, and early timepoints after natural infection were not analyzed. The median number of SARS-CoV-2-reactive clonotypes rose from around 21 after infection to roughly 40 after vaccination, but the change was not significant. In convalescent patients, nearly all vaccine-specific clones (304 of 307) were found to be mono-reactive for SARS-CoV-2 spike rather than cross-reactive with common cold coronaviruses. In convalescent patients, a median around 90% of post-vaccine SARS-CoV-2-reactive clones were detected only after vaccination, suggesting vaccine-specific priming.

The source material was CD4+ T cells from blood, cultured in vitro. Recombination linked TRBV5-1 to TRBJ1-5; TRBD1 is perhaps the D gene, given 5 matching bases. The receptor was isolated from a human donor who had recovered from COVID-19. The base sequence is TGCGCCAGCAGCCCAACCGTAGGGGGCAATCAGCCCCAGCATTTT. This yields the protein CASSPTVGGNQPQHF.